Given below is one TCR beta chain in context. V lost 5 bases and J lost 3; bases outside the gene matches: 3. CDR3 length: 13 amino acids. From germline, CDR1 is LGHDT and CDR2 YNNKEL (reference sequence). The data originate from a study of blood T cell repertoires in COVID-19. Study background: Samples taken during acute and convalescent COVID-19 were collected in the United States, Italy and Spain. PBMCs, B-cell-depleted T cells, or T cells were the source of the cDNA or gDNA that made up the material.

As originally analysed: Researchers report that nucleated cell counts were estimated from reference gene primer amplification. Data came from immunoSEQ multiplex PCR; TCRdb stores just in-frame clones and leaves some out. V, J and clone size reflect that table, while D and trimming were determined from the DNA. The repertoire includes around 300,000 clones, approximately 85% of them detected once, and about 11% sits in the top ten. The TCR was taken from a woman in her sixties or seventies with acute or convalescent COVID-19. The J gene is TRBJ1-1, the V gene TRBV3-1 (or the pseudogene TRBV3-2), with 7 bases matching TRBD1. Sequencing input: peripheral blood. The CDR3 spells CASSDTGDTEAFF. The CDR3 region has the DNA TGTGCCAGCAGCGATACAGGGGACACTGAAGCTTTCTTT.